The sequence of this T cell receptor beta chain was determined in a study of blood T cell repertoires in COVID-19. CDR1 and CDR2 (germline): SGHNT, YENEEA. V was shortened by 6 bases and J by 4 bases, with 12 bases between the two germline ends. CDR3 length equals 13 residues. Libraries were prepared by immunoSEQ multiplex PCR; TCRdb keeps only in-frame clonotypes and omits some of them. The table has around 620,000 clones, 90% seen once. The sample taken for sequencing was peripheral blood. The sequence was obtained from a woman in her late teens or twenties with acute or convalescent COVID-19. J is TRBJ1-1 and V is TRBV11-3; the D gene is possibly TRBD1 (6 bases). CDR3 bases: TGTGCCAGCAGTACAGGGAGCACCACTGAAGCTTTCTTT. Residues: CASSTGSTTEAFF.